The rows below give T cell receptor beta chains drawn from one sample of a study of Tregs in tolerant kidney transplant recipients. Sequencing used immunoSEQ multiplex PCR; TCRdb keeps in-frame clones, though not all of them. This sample yields 1,500 to 2,000 clones, of which about 40% are seen a single time; under 30% belongs to the top ten. Antigens of these TCRs are unknown. The sample comprised Tregs from blood cultured with allogeneic cells. The receptors here all came from a human patient who received a combined kidney and bone marrow transplant. Some T cells could come from the graft donor. CDR3s include the opening cysteine and the closing phenylalanine or tryptophan. Each record gives: clone size, D gene, V gene, J gene, CDR3 protein, CDR3 DNA. The D gene is left open where the match is weak. The listing skips clone size in some rows; elsewhere it reads once, few, many or a size class.

>.|TRBD2|TRBV28|TRBJ2-3
CASSLGGRASDTQYF
TGTGCCAGCAGTTTGGGCGGGAGGGCATCAGATACGCAGTATTTT
>.|TRBD1|TRBV4-2|TRBJ1-2
CASRDFSGQGVDYTF
TGTGCCAGCAGAGACTTTTCGGGACAGGGAGTCGACTACACCTTC
>.|.|TRBV5-5|TRBJ1-1
CASSWGGVGTEAFF
TGTGCCAGCAGCTGGGGCGGGGTAGGAACTGAAGCTTTCTTT
>few|.|TRBV5-5|TRBJ2-5
CASSPRIGSQGETQYF
TGTGCCAGCAGCCCAAGGATAGGTAGCCAGGGAGAGACCCAGTACTTC
>large|TRBD2|TRBV2|TRBJ2-1
CASSPERGAYNEQFF
TGTGCCAGCAGTCCCGAGCGGGGGGCCTACAATGAGCAGTTCTTC
>.|.|TRBV7-8|TRBJ1-3
CASSTSLGTIYF
TGTGCCAGCAGCACCTCCCTTGGCACCATATATTTT
>medium-sized|.|TRBV25-1|TRBJ2-1
CASSGGWNNNEQFF
TGTGCCAGCAGTGGAGGGTGGAACAACAATGAGCAGTTCTTC
>.|.|TRBV5-1|TRBJ1-2
CASSLGLPPYGYTF
TGTGCCAGCAGCTTGGGCCTTCCTCCCTATGGCTACACCTTC
>.|.|TRBV5-8|TRBJ1-2
CASSQEFVSGSYGYTF
TGTGCCAGCAGCCAAGAGTTCGTATCAGGATCTTATGGCTACACCTTC
>few|.|TRBV4-2|TRBJ1-2
CASSEEFVSGSYGYTF
TGTGCGAGCAGCGAAGAGTTCGTATCAGGATCTTATGGCTACACCTTC
>.|.|TRBV18|TRBJ2-7
CASSPPGHNYEQYF
TGTGCCAGCTCACCACCCGGACACAATTACGAGCAGTACTTC
>.|TRBD2|TRBV6-6|TRBJ2-1
CASSFLAGVPGEQFF
TGTGCCAGCAGTTTTCTAGCGGGAGTCCCCGGTGAGCAGTTCTTC
>medium-sized|TRBD2|TRBV19|TRBJ2-1
CASSMGSQGLAGDNEQFF
TGTGCCAGTAGTATGGGCAGCCAAGGACTAGCGGGCGACAATGAGCAGTTCTTC
>.|TRBD1|TRBV28|TRBJ1-2
CASSHRQGAAGGYTF
TGTGCCAGCAGTCACCGACAGGGGGCGGCTGGCGGCTACACCTTC
>.|.|TRBV27|TRBJ2-2
CASSLTVTGELFF
TGTGCCAGCAGTTTGACTGTTACCGGGGAGCTGTTTTTT
>.|.|TRBV11-3|TRBJ1-1
CASSLVRGNTEAFF
TGTGCCAGCAGCTTAGTCAGGGGGAACACTGAAGCTTTCTTT
>few|.|TRBV2|TRBJ1-2
CASSEGYGYTF
TGTGCCAGCAGTGAGGGTTATGGCTACACCTTC
>medium-sized|.|TRBV14|TRBJ1-2
CASFRPLNYGYTF
TGTGCCAGCTTTCGGCCACTTAACTATGGCTACACCTTC
>few|.|TRBV5-5|TRBJ2-4
CASSRTEAKNIQYF
TGTGCCAGCAGTAGGACAGAAGCCAAAAACATTCAGTACTTC
>few|.|TRBV5-4|TRBJ2-1
CASSLAGYYNEQFF
TGTGCCAGCAGCTTAGCGGGTTATTACAATGAGCAGTTCTTC
>.|.|TRBV7-6|TRBJ2-1
CASSGGAAINEQFF
TGTGCCAGCAGCGGCGGGGCGGCGATCAATGAGCAGTTCTTC
>few|TRBD1|TRBV5-4|TRBJ2-1
CASSWTGGDNEQFF
TGTGCCAGCAGCTGGACAGGGGGGGACAATGAGCAGTTCTTC
>medium-sized|.|TRBV2|TRBJ1-2
CASSGRRTANYGYTF
TGTGCCAGCAGTGGAAGACGGACAGCTAACTATGGCTACACCTTC
>few|.|TRBV30|TRBJ1-5
CAWSPSRDQPQHF
TGTGCCTGGAGTCCCAGCAGGGATCAGCCCCAGCATTTT